A selection of T cell receptor beta chains follows, all from one sample in a study of identical twins' blood T cells. Each CDR3 protein gets one entry after TCRdb re-called the 5' RACE reads with MiXCR. The sample yields about 370,000 distinct CDR3 sequences, around 30% seen once. The sequencing input was PBMCs. The receptors originated from a woman aged 18 to 55 in good health. Each CDR3 is given with its conserved first and last residue. D genes are given only for firm matches. Clone sizes are given selectively: once, few, many, or a class where the clone is expanded.

TRBJ2-2 . . TRBV24-1 TGTGCCACCAGTGATTCAAGGACGTCGAACACCGGGGAGCTGTTTTTT CATSDSRTSNTGELFF
TRBJ2-4 . many TRBV20-1 TGCAGTGCTAGACTGGGAAACATTCAGTACTTC CSARLGNIQYF
TRBJ2-1 . . TRBV14 TGTGCCAGCAGCCAATCTAGCTCTGAGCAGTTCTTC CASSQSSSEQFF
TRBJ1-1 . . TRBV20-1 TGCAGTGCTAGAGGCGGGGCAGTTGAAGCTTTCTTT CSARGGAVEAFF
TRBJ2-2 . . TRBV29-1 TGCAGCGTTGAAGACGGAGGGACGAACACCGGGGAGCTGTTTTTT CSVEDGGTNTGELFF
TRBJ2-3 TRBD2 few TRBV4-2 TGTGCCAGCAGCCAAGTTAGCGGGGGGGTTTCAGATACGCAGTATTTT CASSQVSGGVSDTQYF
TRBJ2-5 . few TRBV24-1 TGTGCCACCACCCGAGACACTCTACAAGAGACCCAGTACTTC CATTRDTLQETQYF
TRBJ2-1 TRBD2 . TRBV7-6 TGTGCCAGCAGCTTTAGCGGGAGTAGCAATGAGCAGTTCTTC CASSFSGSSNEQFF
TRBJ1-5 . few TRBV6-1 TGTGCCAGCAGCCAAGCCCGGGACAGCAATCAGCCCCAGCATTTT CASSQARDSNQPQHF
TRBJ2-3 . few TRBV30 TGTGCCTGGGGACAGTTCACAGATACGCAGTATTTT CAWGQFTDTQYF
TRBJ1-2 . . TRBV7-8 TGTGCCAGCAGCTTAGCAGGCGCGGCTAACTATGGCTACACCTTC CASSLAGAANYGYTF
TRBJ1-1 . . TRBV29-1 TGCAGCGTTTCCCCCTGGGGGGGACTGTCAGCGGACACTGAAGCTTTCTTT CSVSPWGGLSADTEAFF
TRBJ1-2 . . TRBV20-1 TGCAGTTCTCCTACAGGGACCTATGGCTACACCTTC CSSPTGTYGYTF
TRBJ2-3 . once TRBV27 TGTGCCAGCAGTTTATCGTGGGTAGAGTTTAATGCAGATACGCAGTATTTT CASSLSWVEFNADTQYF
TRBJ1-5 . many TRBV25-1 TGTGCCAGCAGAAAAACAGGGTTTGCTCAGCCCCAGCATTTT CASRKTGFAQPQHF
TRBJ2-3 . few TRBV9 TGTGCCAGCAGCGTAGACAGGTCAGATACGCAGTATTTT CASSVDRSDTQYF
TRBJ2-1 TRBD2 few TRBV20-1 TGCAGTGCTAGGCGGAGCGGGGATTTCTACAATGAGCAGTTCTTC CSARRSGDFYNEQFF
TRBJ1-2 . . TRBV9 TGTGCCAGCAGCCCTGGGGAGGTTTATCGAGGCTACACCTTC CASSPGEVYRGYTF
TRBJ2-2 TRBD1 . TRBV10-3 TGTGCCTCCCGGGACAGATTCACCGGGGAGCTGTTTTTT CASRDRFTGELFF
TRBJ2-1 TRBD2 few TRBV29-1 TGCAGCGTTTCTAGCGGCTACTCCTACAATGAGCAGTTCTTC CSVSSGYSYNEQFF
TRBJ1-4 TRBD1 . TRBV7-8 TGTGCCAGCAGCGCGATGACAGGGGTCAATGGAAAACTGTTTTTT CASSAMTGVNGKLFF
TRBJ1-5 . . TRBV2 TGTGCCAGCAGTCGGTTGCGGGGGAGGGACAATCAGCCCCAGCATTTT CASSRLRGRDNQPQHF
TRBJ2-1 TRBD2 few TRBV5-1 TGCGCCAGCACAAGGGAGGGCGGTGAGCAGTTCTTC CASTREGGEQFF
TRBJ1-6 . . TRBV19 TGTGCCAGTAACCGGGCCGGGGGCGGTTATAATTCACCCCTCCACTTT CASNRAGGGYNSPLHF
TRBJ2-2 . few TRBV11-2 TGTGCCAGCAGCCCCCCGACTGACACCGGGGAGCTGTTTTTT CASSPPTDTGELFF
TRBJ1-2 TRBD1 . TRBV19 TGTGCCAGTAGTAGGGACAGTAGGAGGGGGAGCTACACCTTC CASSRDSRRGSYTF
TRBJ1-1 . . TRBV6-6 TGTGCCAGCAGTACCAACAGCCATCTAGGTGCTTTCTTT CASSTNSHLGAFF
TRBJ2-1 TRBD2 . TRBV29-1 TGCAGCGTTTTAGCGGGAGGAAAAAATGAGCAGTTCTTC CSVLAGGKNEQFF
TRBJ2-1 TRBD2 few TRBV5-1 TGCGCCAGCAGCTCTAGACTAGCGAGCTCCTACAATGAGCAGTTCTTC CASSSRLASSYNEQFF
TRBJ1-2 TRBD1 few TRBV7-9 TGTGCCAGCAGCGTCGACAGGGGGCATGGCTACACCTTC CASSVDRGHGYTF
TRBJ1-4 . few TRBV29-1 TGCAGCGTTCGGAATGAAAAACTGTTTTTT CSVRNEKLFF
TRBJ2-3 . few TRBV6-5 TGTGCCAGCAGTTACGGCGGGGAAGGAGATACGCAGTATTTT CASSYGGEGDTQYF
TRBJ2-2 . . TRBV19 TGTGCCAGTAGAACCGGGACCGAGAACACCGGGGAGCTGTTTTTT CASRTGTENTGELFF
TRBJ1-1 . few TRBV12-3/TRBV12-4 TGTGCCAGCAGTCTACTTGACGGGAACACTGAAGCTTTCTTT CASSLLDGNTEAFF
TRBJ1-5 . few TRBV6-2/TRBV6-3 TGTGCCAGCAGGGACCGGACAGAGCTCAATCAGCCCCAGCATTTT CASRDRTELNQPQHF
TRBJ1-1 . few TRBV20-1 TGCAGTGCTAGTAATGCGAGATTCCAGAACACTGAAGCTTTCTTT CSASNARFQNTEAFF
TRBJ1-2 . few TRBV5-1 TGCGCCAGCAGCTTGGCGTGGGGCTATGGCTACACCTTC CASSLAWGYGYTF
TRBJ2-1 TRBD2 . TRBV19 TGTGCCAGTAGTATATACGGGACTAGCTCCGGTGAGCAGTTCTTC CASSIYGTSSGEQFF
TRBJ2-1 TRBD2 few TRBV6-6 TGTGCCAGCACCGAACGGACTAGCGGGACGAATGAGCAGTTCTTC CASTERTSGTNEQFF
TRBJ1-3 . few TRBV7-3 TGTGCCAGCAGCCCATCCGCCTCTGGAAACACCATATATTTT CASSPSASGNTIYF
TRBJ2-1 . . TRBV7-3 TGTGCCAGCAGCTTACTAACCCCAGGACGCAATGAGCAGTTCTTC CASSLLTPGRNEQFF
TRBJ2-5 TRBD1 few TRBV28 TGTGCCAGCAGTCAACAGGGGGGGACCCAGTACTTC CASSQQGGTQYF
TRBJ2-2 TRBD1 . TRBV12-3/TRBV12-4 TGTGCCAGCAGTTTATCGACAGGGGTGAACACCGGGGAGCTGTTTTTT CASSLSTGVNTGELFF
TRBJ2-7 . . TRBV6-6 TGTGCCAGCAACCCTAGGGGTGACTCCTACGAGCAGTACTTC CASNPRGDSYEQYF
TRBJ1-1 . . TRBV6-5 TGTGCCAGCAGTCACAATGGGGGTATAGGGACTGAAGCTTTCTTT CASSHNGGIGTEAFF
TRBJ1-6 TRBD1 many TRBV3-1 TGTGCCAGCACCCTGACAGGGAAGGATTCACCCCTCCACTTT CASTLTGKDSPLHF
TRBJ1-1 . . TRBV18 TGTGCCAGCTCCTCCGCGTCCGGATCGGTGGCTTTCTTT CASSSASGSVAFF